These 22 T cell receptor beta chains were sequenced from one sample in a study of T-cell reconstitution after alpha-beta-depleted transplantation in children. Library preparation (for TCRbeta) was performed with unique molecular identifiers. A single record per CDR3 protein comes from TCRdb applying MiXCR to the PCR reads. The table records approximately 390,000 distinct CDR3 sequences, under 13% of them present only once. The starting material was PBMCs from the stem cell graft donor, obtained from the stem cell graft. The receptors derive from a human donor who donated a stem cell graft to a child with acute myeloid leukemia.

This clonotype appeared many times. The V and J genes are TRBV7-2 and TRBJ2-5; the D is unclear. Germline lookup yields CDR1 SGHTA and CDR2 FQGNSA. V was clipped by 1 base and J by 1 base, with 4 bases between them. CDR3 length equals 13 residues. CDR3: CASSLVPQETQYF. For the CDR3, the DNA is TGTGCCAGCAGCTTAGTCCCCCAAGAGACCCAGTACTTC. Based on the CDR3 plus reference TRBV7-2 and TRBJ2-5, the full variable domain is GAGVSQSPSNKVTEKGKDVELRCDPISGHTALYWYRQSLGQGLEFLIYFQGNSAPDKSGLPSDRFSAERTGGSVSTLTIQRTQQEDSAVYLCASSLVPQETQYFGPGTRLLVL.

The J gene is TRBJ1-1, the V gene TRBV20-1; D ambiguous. Per the germline V gene, CDR1 is DFQATT and CDR2 is SNEGSKA (reference sequence). Trimming stripped 1 base from V and 4 bases from J, with 13 bases between. There are 14 residues in the CDR3. As DNA, the CDR3 is TGCAGTGCTAGAGCTTCGGGAGTCGGCACTGAAGCTTTCTTT. Protein product: CSARASGVGTEAFF.

This rearrangement joins TRBV18 to TRBJ2-5; weak D call: TRBD1 (6 bases). The CDR3 runs 16 residues. Germline V gene lookup returns CDR1 KGHSH and CDR2 LQKENI. V was cut by 3 bases and J by 2 bases, with 16 bases left in between. CDR3 protein: CASSPSVGGWQETQYF. The CDR3, as DNA: TGTGCCAGCTCACCTTCCGTTGGGGGCTGGCAAGAGACCCAGTACTTC.

This clonotype was detected ten times or more. The rearrangement joins TRBV5-1 to TRBJ2-1; 8 bases are a match to TRBD2. The trim removed 6 bases at V and 7 bases at J, leaving 12 bases unmatched. Germline V gives CDR1 SGHRS, CDR2 YFSETQ. This CDR3 has 15 amino acids. CDR3 DNA sequence: TGCGCCAGCATCCGTGGGGCCAGCGGGAGAAATGAGCAGTTCTTC. The encoded protein is CASIRGASGRNEQFF.

The CDR3 DNA follows: TGTGCCAGCAGTTACCCCCGGACCGAGCCCCAGCATTTT. The encoded protein is CASSYPRTEPQHF. The chain has TRBV6-2 or TRBV6-3 and TRBJ1-5, with no clear D. Germline CDR1 MNHEY, CDR2 SVGEGT. The CDR3 totals 13 residues. V was cut by 2 bases and J by 8 bases, with 10 bases left in between.

This clonotype showed up just a few times. The rearrangement joins TRBV9 to TRBJ2-1, with 12 bases that match TRBD2. This CDR3 spans 15 amino acids. In germline, CDR1 is SGDLS, CDR2 YYNGEE. The trim removed 0 bases at V and 15 bases at J, leaving 10 bases unmatched. The CDR3 here is CASSVGGLAGGGLFF. The CDR3 bases are TGTGCCAGCAGCGTAGGAGGGCTAGCGGGGGGGGGTCTGTTCTTC.

Comment on this clonotype: The germline gene is not matched at one end of the junction; a read error may be the cause. The rearrangement links TRBV5-7 to TRBJ2-6; D is perhaps TRBD2 (5 bases). TRBV5-7 is treated as an ORF (open reading frame) with a function not yet certain. CDR3 length: 16 amino acids. DNA for the CDR3: TGTGCCATCAGCCCCGGGGTCCTCTCTGGGGCCAACGTCCTGACTTTC. Its protein is CAISPGVLSGANVLTF.

This clonotype has at least ten counts. V gene TRBV5-1 combines with J gene TRBJ1-2, with unresolved D. CDR1 and CDR2 from the germline V gene are SGHRS and YFSETQ. Trimming left V 0 bases short and J 8 bases short, with 14 bases between. The CDR3 covers 14 residues. The CDR3 here is CASSLADKGGGYTF. CDR3 DNA sequence: TGCGCCAGCAGCTTGGCCGACAAGGGAGGAGGCTACACCTTC. The full variable domain, with the rest looked up from reference TRBV5-1 and TRBJ1-2, is KAGVTQTPRYLIKTRGQQVTLSCSPISGHRSVSWYQQTPGQGLQFLFEYFSETQRNKGNFPGRFSGRQFSNSRSEMNVSTLELGDSALYLCASSLADKGGGYTFGSGTRLTVV.

This chain links TRBV29-1 with TRBJ2-3; 8 bases line up with TRBD1. Germline values: CDR1 SQVTM, CDR2 ANQGSEA. The CDR3 consists of 11 residues. V lost 7 bases, J lost 6 bases, and 3 bases stayed unmatched. CDR3 residues: CSGRQGDTQYF. DNA of the CDR3: TGCAGCGGTAGACAGGGGGATACGCAGTATTTT.

This clonotype was counted a few times. The chain recombines TRBV14 with TRBJ2-7; the D gene could be TRBD1 or TRBD2 (5 bases each). In germline, CDR1 is SGHDN, CDR2 FVKESK. CDR3 size: 18 residues. V shed 6 bases and J shed 2 bases, with 26 bases lying between them. The DNA of the CDR3 is TGTGCCAGCAGATTCCGGCGGCAGGGAGCCATAGACACCTACGAGCAGTACGTC. Translating gives CASRFRRQGAIDTYEQYV.

The chain carries TRBV3-1 and TRBJ2-1, with 9 nucleotides matching TRBD2. The germline V gene encodes CDR1 LGHDT and CDR2 YNNKEL (reference sequence). CDR3 length equals 17 residues. Germline trimming cut 0 bases from V and 4 bases from J; bases unmatched to any gene: 7. For the CDR3, the DNA is TGTGCCAGCAGCCAAGAAGGGCGGCTAGCGGGGTACAATGAGCAGTTCTTC. Its protein product is CASSQEGRLAGYNEQFF.

This clonotype occurred many times. V and J are TRBV5-5 and TRBJ1-2; 10 positions agree with TRBD1. The ends lost 4 bases at V and 8 bases at J; junction bases unmatched: 2. The CDR3 runs to 12 residues. CDR1 is SGHKS, CDR2 YYEKEE, per germline (reference sequence). The DNA for the CDR3 is TGTGCCAGCAGCACGGACAGGGGGGGCTACACCTTC. It specifies CASSTDRGGYTF.

This chain links TRBV12-3 or TRBV12-4 with TRBJ2-2; D remains unclear. The CDR3 has 12 residues. V was pared by 10 bases and J by 5 bases, with 11 bases between. The CDR3 sequence: CANRGRTGELFF. CDR3 DNA sequence: TGTGCCAACAGAGGCAGGACCGGGGAGCTGTTTTTT.

This clonotype has only a few counts. The rearrangement links TRBV16 to TRBJ2-6; D is uncertain. The CDR3 loop spans 13 amino acids. Trimming stripped 4 bases from V and 6 bases from J, with 7 bases between. Germline V gives CDR1 KGHSY, CDR2 FQNENV. This chain's CDR3 is CASSLLKANVLTF. Here the CDR3 DNA reads TGTGCCAGCAGCCTACTCAAGGCCAACGTCCTGACTTTC.

This clonotype appeared a few times. The CDR3 sequence is CASSTGTGFVGYTF. The CDR3, as DNA: TGTGCCAGCAGCACTGGGACAGGCTTCGTCGGCTACACCTTC. The chain employs TRBV7-2 and TRBJ1-2; 8 positions agree with TRBD1. The CDR3 is 14 residues long. Trimming cost V 5 bases and J 8 bases; bases outside gene matches: 10. Germline V gene lookup returns CDR1 SGHTA and CDR2 FQGNSA.

A few counts support this clonotype. This chain joins TRBV29-1 and TRBJ2-7; D gene unclear. This CDR3 is built from 13 residues. Per the germline V gene, CDR1 is SQVTM and CDR2 is ANQGSEA. V lost 1 base and J 6 bases, leaving 13 bases between the germline ends. CDR3 nucleotide sequence: TGCAGCGTTGAAGTCAGGTCCATGGGCGAGCAGTACTTC. Amino acids: CSVEVRSMGEQYF.

This rearrangement joins TRBV7-9 to TRBJ2-1, with 10 bases matching TRBD2. The CDR3 extends over 17 amino acids. V lost 4 bases and J lost 5; bases outside the gene matches: 11. The V gene's germline CDR1 is SEHNR and CDR2 FQNEAQ (reference sequence). Here the CDR3 reads CASSSTSLAGGHNEQFF. CDR3 coding DNA: TGTGCCAGCAGCTCAACGTCGTTAGCGGGGGGCCACAATGAGCAGTTCTTC.

Regarding this clonotype: The junction departs from the called germline gene at one end, perhaps through a read error. The V and J genes are TRBV9 and TRBJ2-7, with D maybe TRBD2 (6 bases). The CDR3 is 14 residues long. The germline gives CDR1 SGDLS, CDR2 YYNGEE. Here the CDR3 reads CASSVAGVSSEQYF. CDR3 in DNA: TGTGCCAGCAGCGTAGCGGGAGTATCCTCCGAGCAGTACTTC.

This clonotype was seen at least ten times. V and J are TRBV19 and TRBJ2-2, with TRBD2 identical over 7 bases. Trimming at V came to 5 bases and at J to 8 bases, leaving 11 bases not matched to a gene. CDR3 length equals 15 residues. Germline CDR1 LNHDA, CDR2 SQIVND (reference sequence). The CDR3 region is CASSASGAGPGELFF. The CDR3 nucleotides are TGTGCCAGTAGTGCTAGCGGAGCGGGGCCGGGGGAGCTGTTTTTT.

J is TRBJ2-5 and V is TRBV5-1, with D tentatively TRBD1 (6 bases). CDR3 size: 15 residues. CDR1 and CDR2 (germline): SGHRS, YFSETQ. The V end lost 1 base, the J end lost 2 bases, and 12 bases lay between the germline ends. Here the CDR3 DNA reads TGCGCCAGCAGCTTGTTCACAGGGTTGCAAGAGACCCAGTACTTC. This sequence encodes CASSLFTGLQETQYF.

This chain uses TRBV7-3 with TRBJ2-2; D is uncertain. The length of the CDR3 is 14 residues. Trimming shortened V by 4 bases and J by 1 base, and 7 bases separated the two germline ends. The germline V gene encodes CDR1 SGHTA and CDR2 FQGTGA. The CDR3, as DNA: TGTGCCAGCAGCTACGGTCAGAACACCGGGGAGCTGTTTTTT. The encoded protein is CASSYGQNTGELFF.

This clonotype has a handful of counts. Here the CDR3 DNA reads TGTGCCAGCAGTGATGACCGGCACGCTGAAGCTTTCTTT. Amino acids: CASSDDRHAEAFF. This sequence joins TRBV25-1 and TRBJ1-1; the D is unclear. CDR3 length equals 13 residues. The V end lost 3 bases, the J end lost 6 bases, and 11 bases lay between the germline ends. Germline V CDR1 and CDR2: MGHDK, SYGVNS.